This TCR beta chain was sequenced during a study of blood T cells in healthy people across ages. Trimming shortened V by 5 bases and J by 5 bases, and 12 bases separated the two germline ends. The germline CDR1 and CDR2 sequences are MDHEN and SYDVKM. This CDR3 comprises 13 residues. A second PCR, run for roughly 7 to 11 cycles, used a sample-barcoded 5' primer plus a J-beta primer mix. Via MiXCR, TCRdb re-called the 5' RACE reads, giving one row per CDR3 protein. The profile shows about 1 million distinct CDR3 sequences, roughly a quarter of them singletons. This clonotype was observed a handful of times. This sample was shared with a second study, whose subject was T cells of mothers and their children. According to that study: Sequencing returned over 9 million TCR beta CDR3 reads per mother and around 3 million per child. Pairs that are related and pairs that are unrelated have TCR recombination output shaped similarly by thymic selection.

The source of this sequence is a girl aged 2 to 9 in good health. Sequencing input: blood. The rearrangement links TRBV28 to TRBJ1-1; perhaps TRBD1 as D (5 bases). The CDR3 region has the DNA TGTGCCAGCAGTACGGGGCGATGGACTGAAGCTTTCTTT. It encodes CASSTGRWTEAFF.